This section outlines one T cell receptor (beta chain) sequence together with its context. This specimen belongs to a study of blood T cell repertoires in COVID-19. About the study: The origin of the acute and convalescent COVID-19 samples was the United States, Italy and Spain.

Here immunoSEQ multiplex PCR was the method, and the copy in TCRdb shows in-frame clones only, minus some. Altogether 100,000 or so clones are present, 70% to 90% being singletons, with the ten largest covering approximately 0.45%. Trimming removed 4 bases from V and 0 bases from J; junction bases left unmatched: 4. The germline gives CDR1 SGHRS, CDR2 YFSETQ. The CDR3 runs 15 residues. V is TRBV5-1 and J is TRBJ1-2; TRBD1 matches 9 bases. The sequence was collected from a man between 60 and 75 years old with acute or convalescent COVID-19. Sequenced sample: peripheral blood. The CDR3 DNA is TGCGCCAGCAGCAATCGACAGGGGGCTAACTATGGCTACACCTTC. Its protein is CASSNRQGANYGYTF.